This T cell receptor beta chain was identified in a study of T cells after yellow fever vaccination. The table lists this clonotype with many counts. The V gene's germline CDR1 is DFQATT and CDR2 SNEGSKA (reference sequence). The V and J ends lost 1 base and 10 bases, in that order; junction bases with no gene match: 4. CDR3 length equals 13 residues. Conversion of TCR transcripts into cDNA relied on 5'RACE template switching, which added a universal primer site and UMIs. MiXCR, run by TCRdb on the 5' RACE reads, gives a single entry per CDR3 protein. The table includes 25,000 to 35,000 distinct CDR3 sequences, 4.4% detected once.

This TCR was recovered from a man between 25 and 39 years old who received the YFV17D yellow fever vaccine. The chain uses TRBV20-1 and TRBJ2-1; 10 nucleotides align to TRBD2. Sequencing was performed on CD8+ T cells sorted from PBMCs, taken 5 days after the yellow fever booster vaccination. The CDR3 sequence is CSARVAGGAEQFF. The CDR3 coding sequence is TGCAGTGCTAGAGTAGCGGGAGGTGCAGAGCAGTTCTTC.